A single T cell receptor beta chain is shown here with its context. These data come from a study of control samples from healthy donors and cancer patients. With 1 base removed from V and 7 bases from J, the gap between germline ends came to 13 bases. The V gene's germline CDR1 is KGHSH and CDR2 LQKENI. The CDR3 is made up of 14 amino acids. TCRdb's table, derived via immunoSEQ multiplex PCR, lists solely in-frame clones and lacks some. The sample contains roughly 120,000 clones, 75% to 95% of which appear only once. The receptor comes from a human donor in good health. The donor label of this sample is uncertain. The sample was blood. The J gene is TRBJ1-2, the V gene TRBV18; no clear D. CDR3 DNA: TGTGCCAGCTCACCACAGCGCGTAGAAGGTGGCTACACCTTC. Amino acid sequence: CASSPQRVEGGYTF.